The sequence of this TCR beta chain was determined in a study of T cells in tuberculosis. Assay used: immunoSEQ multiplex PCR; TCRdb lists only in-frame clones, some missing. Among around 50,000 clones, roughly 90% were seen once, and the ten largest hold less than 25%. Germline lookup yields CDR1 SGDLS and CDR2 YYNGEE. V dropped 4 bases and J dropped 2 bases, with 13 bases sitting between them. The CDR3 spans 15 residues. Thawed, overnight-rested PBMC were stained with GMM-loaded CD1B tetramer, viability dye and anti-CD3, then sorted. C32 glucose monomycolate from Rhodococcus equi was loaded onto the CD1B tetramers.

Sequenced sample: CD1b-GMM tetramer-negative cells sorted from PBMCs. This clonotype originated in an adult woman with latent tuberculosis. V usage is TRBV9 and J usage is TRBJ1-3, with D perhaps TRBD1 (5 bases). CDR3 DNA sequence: TGTGCCAGCAGCCCATCAGGGTTTACTGGAAACACCATATATTTT. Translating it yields CASSPSGFTGNTIYF.